The T cell receptor (beta chain) described here comes from a study of blood T cells in healthy people across ages (dated by TCRdb to the mid-2010s). Looking at the study overall: In model experiments, template switching captured about one uniquely barcoded TCR beta cDNA molecule for every two T cells. To avoid experimental bias, donors of different ages were spread randomly across the sequencing lanes. The study measured age-related changes in TCR beta repertoire diversity using deep sequencing normalized with unique cDNA molecular identifiers. Four age groups were formed from the donors: young (average approximately 15 years), middle-aged (approximately 39), aged (around 62) and long-lived (about 80). For two donors (one aged 18 to 29 and one aged 80 or older), the study analyzed two additional independent replicas of 1 million unique cDNA reads from the same blood draw. The full study reports these points: The percentage of naive T cells measured by flow cytometry correlated strongly with observed TCR beta diversity. Estimates of total diversity based on one million sequenced T cells were regarded as lower bounds and as underestimates. Bulk unsorted PBMC profiling prevented conclusive comparison of naive and antigen-experienced compartments. Compared with the aged group, the long-lived group had more naive CD4+ T cells, fewer expanded clones and increased TCR diversity, a pattern suggesting age selection. Because the CMV infection status of the donors was unknown, age-related changes in expanded clonotypes may potentially have been confounded. As age increased, observed TCR beta diversity per million T cells dropped in a roughly linear way, and a significant reduction was already evident by age about 40.

The CDR3 contains 13 residues, cysteine and phenylalanine counted. The read is trimmed to its CDR3 DNA, 39 bases read in frame from base 1. CDR1 and CDR2 were assigned from the germline V gene (reference sequence) as MNHEY and SMNVEV. V is reduced by 0 bases and J by 6 bases, leaving a spacing of 6 bases between them. Donors were roughly 40 systemically healthy Caucasian individuals from Russia aged 6 to 90 years. Approximately 10 milliliters of peripheral blood were collected from each donor into EDTA-treated Vacutainer tubes. Ficoll-Paque density-gradient centrifugation was used to isolate PBMCs, with at least 6.5 million obtained per sample. Trizol reagent was used to extract total RNA from PBMCs, with at least 5 micrograms per sample. Naive CD45RAhigh/CD27high T cell percentages were measured by flow cytometry on a PBMC aliquot from every donor. Receptors were amplified or captured by 5' RACE. The data were produced on an Illumina HiSeq 2500. A second PCR of about 7 to 12 cycles was run with a J-beta primer mix and a sample-barcoded 5' primer. A unique molecular identifier was introduced onto each TCR beta cDNA molecule by a template-switch 5' adaptor carrying 12 random nucleotides. Each sample yielded at least 3 million CDR3-containing paired-end reads. First-strand cDNA was synthesized from all RNA with the Mint cDNA synthesis kit, primed by a TRBC-specific oligonucleotide. All cDNA was treated with uracil-DNA glycosylase and then went through a first 18-cycle PCR with the universal primers M1SS and BC2_uni_R. Turning to the authors' computational methods: For normalization, 1 million high-quality reads, each with a distinct molecular identifier, were randomly selected from each sample. Reads sharing molecular identifiers were discarded rather than binned into consensus sequences. MiTCR, run with a Q25 quality threshold and the strictest error-elimination algorithm, handled CDR3 identification, clonotype clustering and error correction. A nonparametric unseen species model with Euler transformation was used to estimate lower-bound total TCR beta diversity. The raw public reads went through TCRdb reprocessing: fastp at Q25, MiXCR clone calling, in-frame beta chains kept. Merged by CDR3 protein, the rows form single entries marked with the most common genes and DNA. The authors' filters were not applied to this entry. Counted in this sample were 650,000 or so distinct CDR3 sequences; roughly half of them appeared once. The top ten hold approximately 13% of the sample.

This clonotype was seen many times. Its antigen specificity is not known. No much larger clonotype is one base removed from it; base qualities were not supplied. Material for sequencing was blood. The receptor's source is a woman aged 80 or over in good health. The chain joins TRBV27 to TRBJ2-1; a weak D assignment points to TRBD1 (5 bases agree). The DNA sequence is as follows: TGTGCCAGCAGTTTATCCCAGGGCAATGAGCAGTTCTTC. Its amino acids are CASSLSQGNEQFF.